This T cell receptor beta chain appears in the sequencing data of a study of T cell repertoires in cytomegalovirus infection. Study details: Carrying CMV and the relevant HLA type showed in public TCR beta signatures.

This clonotype was counted ten times or more. Its antigen is not known. Study results and limitations: Ex vivo, HLA-C-restricted CMV-specific TCR beta clonotypes prevailed over the rest of the response.

CDR3 length: 17 residues. Trimming cost V 5 bases and J 3 bases; bases outside gene matches: 12. CDR1 is SGHVS and CDR2 is FQNEAQ in the germline V gene. TCRdb passed the reads through MiXCR, listing each CDR3 protein once. The sample yields about 260,000 distinct CDR3 sequences, roughly 13% seen once. This sequence originates from a human donor in good health (CMV status not recorded). Some clones in this sample may be carry-over from other donors' samples. The sample was PBMCs. This chain links TRBV7-8 with TRBJ2-1; 8 bases agree with TRBD2. DNA for the CDR3: TGTGCCAGCAGCCCCGGGGGGGGCTTGGGACTCTACAATGAGCAGTTCTTC. Translating it yields CASSPGGGLGLYNEQFF.